A selection of T cell receptor beta chains follows, all from one sample in a study of beta chain features in type 1 diabetes. Here immunoSEQ multiplex PCR was the method, and the copy in TCRdb shows in-frame clones only, minus some. The sample records approximately 240,000 clones, 16% being singletons. The specimen sequenced was naive CD4+ T cells from blood. All receptors come from a man between 25 and 39 years old with type 1 diabetes. The CDR3 runs from the conserved cysteine through the conserved F or W. Fields, in order: CDR3 DNA, CDR3 protein, V gene, J gene, clone size, D gene. A D gene is named only where the DNA matches it firmly. Some rows mark clone size as missing; the rest say once, few, many or name a class of expanded clone.

CDR3nt: TGTGCCAGCAGCGGACTAGCGGGAGCAGATACGCAGTATTTT; CDR3aa: CASSGLAGADTQYF; v_gene: TRBV9; j_gene: TRBJ2-3; abundance: few; d_gene: TRBD2
CDR3nt: TGTGCCAGCAGCTTAGTTGGAGACCGCGAGCAGTACTTC; CDR3aa: CASSLVGDREQYF; v_gene: TRBV13; j_gene: TRBJ2-7; abundance: NA; d_gene: NA
CDR3nt: TGTGCCTGGAGTAAATCCACGGGGGGCAATCAGCCCCAGCATTTT; CDR3aa: CAWSKSTGGNQPQHF; v_gene: TRBV30; j_gene: TRBJ1-5; abundance: few; d_gene: NA
CDR3nt: TGCAGCGTTGAAACTAGCACAGATACGCAGTATTTT; CDR3aa: CSVETSTDTQYF; v_gene: TRBV29-1; j_gene: TRBJ2-3; abundance: NA; d_gene: NA
CDR3nt: TGTGCCAGCAGTTTATCATGGACGCGGGAGACTCAGGAGACCCAGTACTTC; CDR3aa: CASSLSWTRETQETQYF; v_gene: TRBV28; j_gene: TRBJ2-5; abundance: NA; d_gene: TRBD2
CDR3nt: TGCGCCAGCAGCCAGCCGGCCTACAATGAGCAGTTCTTC; CDR3aa: CASSQPAYNEQFF; v_gene: TRBV4-1; j_gene: TRBJ2-1; abundance: NA; d_gene: NA
CDR3nt: TGTGCCAGCAGTTCCGGGACAGCTGAAAAACTGTTTTTT; CDR3aa: CASSSGTAEKLFF; v_gene: TRBV6-5; j_gene: TRBJ1-4; abundance: NA; d_gene: TRBD1
CDR3nt: TGTGCCAGCAGTGCTACAAGTAACTATGGCTACACCTTC; CDR3aa: CASSATSNYGYTF; v_gene: TRBV7-9; j_gene: TRBJ1-2; abundance: once; d_gene: NA
CDR3nt: TGTGCCAGCAGGGGGGAGGGGTCTGGGGCCAACGTCCTGACTTTC; CDR3aa: CASRGEGSGANVLTF; v_gene: TRBV27; j_gene: TRBJ2-6; abundance: NA; d_gene: TRBD2
CDR3nt: TGTGCCAGCATGGAACACTATGGCTACACCTTC; CDR3aa: CASMEHYGYTF; v_gene: TRBV28; j_gene: TRBJ1-2; abundance: few; d_gene: NA
CDR3nt: TGTGCCACCAGCAAGGGACAGGGAAGGGATGAGCAGTTCTTC; CDR3aa: CATSKGQGRDEQFF; v_gene: TRBV15; j_gene: TRBJ2-1; abundance: NA; d_gene: TRBD1
CDR3nt: TGTGCCAGCAGCCCCAAAGGGGCGGGGAGCTCCTACGAGCAGTACTTC; CDR3aa: CASSPKGAGSSYEQYF; v_gene: TRBV11-2; j_gene: TRBJ2-7; abundance: few; d_gene: NA
CDR3nt: TGTGCCAGCAGCCCCCGGCTAGCGGGATGGGGCTACGAGCAGTACTTC; CDR3aa: CASSPRLAGWGYEQYF; v_gene: TRBV9; j_gene: TRBJ2-7; abundance: few; d_gene: TRBD2
CDR3nt: TGTGCCAGCAGCTACGGGACAGGCTCCTACGAGCAGTACTTC; CDR3aa: CASSYGTGSYEQYF; v_gene: TRBV9; j_gene: TRBJ2-7; abundance: once; d_gene: TRBD1
CDR3nt: TGTGCCAGCAGCCGCAAAGGGCAGACCCAGTACTTC; CDR3aa: CASSRKGQTQYF; v_gene: TRBV9; j_gene: TRBJ2-5; abundance: few; d_gene: NA
CDR3nt: TGCGCCAGCAGTCAATTCTGCGGGAGGTTTGCAGATACGCAGTATTTT; CDR3aa: CASSQFCGRFADTQYF; v_gene: TRBV23-1; j_gene: TRBJ2-3; abundance: few; d_gene: TRBD2
CDR3nt: TGTGCCAGCAGCTTAGACGGTGCCCCATCCTACGAGCAGTACTTC; CDR3aa: CASSLDGAPSYEQYF; v_gene: TRBV7-3; j_gene: TRBJ2-7; abundance: NA; d_gene: NA
CDR3nt: TGTGCCAGCAGCTTAGCGCTAGGGCAGGTCCAAGAGACCCAGTACTTC; CDR3aa: CASSLALGQVQETQYF; v_gene: TRBV7-2; j_gene: TRBJ2-5; abundance: few; d_gene: NA
CDR3nt: TGCAGCGTATCCGACTATGGCTACACCTTC; CDR3aa: CSVSDYGYTF; v_gene: TRBV29-1; j_gene: TRBJ1-2; abundance: NA; d_gene: NA
CDR3nt: TGTGCCAGCAGCTTATCCGGGGTTAGCAATCAGCCCCAGCATTTT; CDR3aa: CASSLSGVSNQPQHF; v_gene: TRBV13; j_gene: TRBJ1-5; abundance: NA; d_gene: NA
CDR3nt: TGTGCCAGCTCACCTTTGGGGGGGCCGCAAGATACGCAGTATTTT; CDR3aa: CASSPLGGPQDTQYF; v_gene: TRBV18; j_gene: TRBJ2-3; abundance: NA; d_gene: NA
CDR3nt: TGTGCCAGCAGCGTAGTAGATTATGGCTACACCTTC; CDR3aa: CASSVVDYGYTF; v_gene: TRBV9; j_gene: TRBJ1-2; abundance: NA; d_gene: NA
CDR3nt: TGCAGCGTTGCGGGGGTGGCGAACACTGAAGCTTTCTTT; CDR3aa: CSVAGVANTEAFF; v_gene: TRBV29-1; j_gene: TRBJ1-1; abundance: few; d_gene: NA
CDR3nt: TGTGCCTGGAGCCTGTACACCGGGGAGCTGTTTTTT; CDR3aa: CAWSLYTGELFF; v_gene: TRBV30; j_gene: TRBJ2-2; abundance: NA; d_gene: NA
CDR3nt: TGTGCCAGTAGTGTGATGCGCCGGGACTTAAAGGGGAATGAGCAGTTCTTC; CDR3aa: CASSVMRRDLKGNEQFF; v_gene: TRBV19; j_gene: TRBJ2-1; abundance: few; d_gene: NA
CDR3nt: TGTGCCAGCAGTGGGGCAGGGCGTAGAGATACGCAGTATTTT; CDR3aa: CASSGAGRRDTQYF; v_gene: TRBV2; j_gene: TRBJ2-3; abundance: few; d_gene: NA
CDR3nt: TGCAGCGTTGGTCGGCAGCTCTCAGAGACCCAGTACTTC; CDR3aa: CSVGRQLSETQYF; v_gene: TRBV29-1; j_gene: TRBJ2-5; abundance: few; d_gene: NA
CDR3nt: TGTGCCGCCGGGCAGGGGGAAAATCGGAACGAGCAGTACTTC; CDR3aa: CAAGQGENRNEQYF; v_gene: TRBV7-9; j_gene: TRBJ2-7; abundance: few; d_gene: TRBD1
CDR3nt: TGTGCCAGCAGCCGAGACGGGACCAATAATGAGCAGTTCTTC; CDR3aa: CASSRDGTNNEQFF; v_gene: TRBV4-2; j_gene: TRBJ2-1; abundance: NA; d_gene: NA
CDR3nt: TGTGCCTGGAGGACTAGCGGAGCCACAGATACGCAGTATTTT; CDR3aa: CAWRTSGATDTQYF; v_gene: TRBV30; j_gene: TRBJ2-3; abundance: few; d_gene: TRBD2
CDR3nt: TGCGCCAGCAGCAGCCGGGTAGAGACCCAGTACTTC; CDR3aa: CASSSRVETQYF; v_gene: TRBV5-1; j_gene: TRBJ2-5; abundance: once; d_gene: NA
CDR3nt: TGTGCCAGCGGAATCCCGGGACAGGGAACTGAAGCTTTCTTT; CDR3aa: CASGIPGQGTEAFF; v_gene: TRBV28; j_gene: TRBJ1-1; abundance: once; d_gene: TRBD1
CDR3nt: TGTGCCTCCGATGAATACGGGCGGTATGAGCAGTTCTTC; CDR3aa: CASDEYGRYEQFF; v_gene: TRBV2; j_gene: TRBJ2-1; abundance: few; d_gene: NA
CDR3nt: TGTGCCAGCAGCCAGGCCGGGGCAGGCTCCACAGATACGCAGTATTTT; CDR3aa: CASSQAGAGSTDTQYF; v_gene: TRBV7-9; j_gene: TRBJ2-3; abundance: few; d_gene: NA
CDR3nt: TGTGCCAGCAGTTTAGCGGGGACCTCCTACGAGCAGTACTTC; CDR3aa: CASSLAGTSYEQYF; v_gene: TRBV28; j_gene: TRBJ2-7; abundance: few; d_gene: NA
CDR3nt: TGCGCCAGCAGCCAAATTAGCGGACAGGGGAGGGAAAAACTGTTTTTT; CDR3aa: CASSQISGQGREKLFF; v_gene: TRBV4-1; j_gene: TRBJ1-4; abundance: few; d_gene: TRBD1
CDR3nt: TGTGCCAGCAGTTTAGGAGCCGGAACAGCGGAGACCCAGTACTTC; CDR3aa: CASSLGAGTAETQYF; v_gene: TRBV28; j_gene: TRBJ2-5; abundance: NA; d_gene: NA
CDR3nt: TGTGCCAGCAGCTTAGTTCATCAAGAGACCCAGTACTTC; CDR3aa: CASSLVHQETQYF; v_gene: TRBV7-2; j_gene: TRBJ2-5; abundance: NA; d_gene: NA
CDR3nt: TGTGCCAGCAGCTTTCAACCATTGGTCCCTGGGGCCAACGTCCTGACTTTC; CDR3aa: CASSFQPLVPGANVLTF; v_gene: TRBV7-2; j_gene: TRBJ2-6; abundance: NA; d_gene: NA
CDR3nt: TGCAGCGTCTGCCAGCGACAAGACTCCGAGCAGTACTTC; CDR3aa: CSVCQRQDSEQYF; v_gene: TRBV29-1; j_gene: TRBJ2-7; abundance: NA; d_gene: NA
CDR3nt: TGCGCCAGCAGCTCCCGAGGACTAGCGGGAAGCCATGAGCAGTTCTTC; CDR3aa: CASSSRGLAGSHEQFF; v_gene: TRBV5-1; j_gene: TRBJ2-1; abundance: NA; d_gene: TRBD2
CDR3nt: TGTGCCAGCAGCCAAGCTAGCGGGAGCTACAATGAGCAGTTCTTC; CDR3aa: CASSQASGSYNEQFF; v_gene: TRBV4-2; j_gene: TRBJ2-1; abundance: few; d_gene: TRBD2
CDR3nt: TGTGCCACCACTTCCCAGGGGGCCTCCTACGAGCAGTACTTC; CDR3aa: CATTSQGASYEQYF; v_gene: TRBV15; j_gene: TRBJ2-7; abundance: few; d_gene: TRBD1
CDR3nt: TGTGCCTGGAGAGGGCAGGGTGACGAGCAGTACTTC; CDR3aa: CAWRGQGDEQYF; v_gene: TRBV30; j_gene: TRBJ2-7; abundance: NA; d_gene: NA
CDR3nt: TGCGCCAGCAGCCAAGAAGGGGCCCCGAGATTCTACAATGAGCAGTTCTTC; CDR3aa: CASSQEGAPRFYNEQFF; v_gene: TRBV4-3; j_gene: TRBJ2-1; abundance: NA; d_gene: NA
CDR3nt: TGTGCCAGCAGCAACCGACTAGCGGGAAACACAGATACGCAGTATTTT; CDR3aa: CASSNRLAGNTDTQYF; v_gene: TRBV7-2; j_gene: TRBJ2-3; abundance: NA; d_gene: TRBD2
CDR3nt: TGTGCCTGGAGTGTAGGGCTAGTGTACAATGAGCAGTTCTTC; CDR3aa: CAWSVGLVYNEQFF; v_gene: TRBV30; j_gene: TRBJ2-1; abundance: once; d_gene: NA
CDR3nt: TGCAGCGTTGAGGACAGGGGAACAGATACGCAGTATTTT; CDR3aa: CSVEDRGTDTQYF; v_gene: TRBV29-1; j_gene: TRBJ2-3; abundance: few; d_gene: TRBD1